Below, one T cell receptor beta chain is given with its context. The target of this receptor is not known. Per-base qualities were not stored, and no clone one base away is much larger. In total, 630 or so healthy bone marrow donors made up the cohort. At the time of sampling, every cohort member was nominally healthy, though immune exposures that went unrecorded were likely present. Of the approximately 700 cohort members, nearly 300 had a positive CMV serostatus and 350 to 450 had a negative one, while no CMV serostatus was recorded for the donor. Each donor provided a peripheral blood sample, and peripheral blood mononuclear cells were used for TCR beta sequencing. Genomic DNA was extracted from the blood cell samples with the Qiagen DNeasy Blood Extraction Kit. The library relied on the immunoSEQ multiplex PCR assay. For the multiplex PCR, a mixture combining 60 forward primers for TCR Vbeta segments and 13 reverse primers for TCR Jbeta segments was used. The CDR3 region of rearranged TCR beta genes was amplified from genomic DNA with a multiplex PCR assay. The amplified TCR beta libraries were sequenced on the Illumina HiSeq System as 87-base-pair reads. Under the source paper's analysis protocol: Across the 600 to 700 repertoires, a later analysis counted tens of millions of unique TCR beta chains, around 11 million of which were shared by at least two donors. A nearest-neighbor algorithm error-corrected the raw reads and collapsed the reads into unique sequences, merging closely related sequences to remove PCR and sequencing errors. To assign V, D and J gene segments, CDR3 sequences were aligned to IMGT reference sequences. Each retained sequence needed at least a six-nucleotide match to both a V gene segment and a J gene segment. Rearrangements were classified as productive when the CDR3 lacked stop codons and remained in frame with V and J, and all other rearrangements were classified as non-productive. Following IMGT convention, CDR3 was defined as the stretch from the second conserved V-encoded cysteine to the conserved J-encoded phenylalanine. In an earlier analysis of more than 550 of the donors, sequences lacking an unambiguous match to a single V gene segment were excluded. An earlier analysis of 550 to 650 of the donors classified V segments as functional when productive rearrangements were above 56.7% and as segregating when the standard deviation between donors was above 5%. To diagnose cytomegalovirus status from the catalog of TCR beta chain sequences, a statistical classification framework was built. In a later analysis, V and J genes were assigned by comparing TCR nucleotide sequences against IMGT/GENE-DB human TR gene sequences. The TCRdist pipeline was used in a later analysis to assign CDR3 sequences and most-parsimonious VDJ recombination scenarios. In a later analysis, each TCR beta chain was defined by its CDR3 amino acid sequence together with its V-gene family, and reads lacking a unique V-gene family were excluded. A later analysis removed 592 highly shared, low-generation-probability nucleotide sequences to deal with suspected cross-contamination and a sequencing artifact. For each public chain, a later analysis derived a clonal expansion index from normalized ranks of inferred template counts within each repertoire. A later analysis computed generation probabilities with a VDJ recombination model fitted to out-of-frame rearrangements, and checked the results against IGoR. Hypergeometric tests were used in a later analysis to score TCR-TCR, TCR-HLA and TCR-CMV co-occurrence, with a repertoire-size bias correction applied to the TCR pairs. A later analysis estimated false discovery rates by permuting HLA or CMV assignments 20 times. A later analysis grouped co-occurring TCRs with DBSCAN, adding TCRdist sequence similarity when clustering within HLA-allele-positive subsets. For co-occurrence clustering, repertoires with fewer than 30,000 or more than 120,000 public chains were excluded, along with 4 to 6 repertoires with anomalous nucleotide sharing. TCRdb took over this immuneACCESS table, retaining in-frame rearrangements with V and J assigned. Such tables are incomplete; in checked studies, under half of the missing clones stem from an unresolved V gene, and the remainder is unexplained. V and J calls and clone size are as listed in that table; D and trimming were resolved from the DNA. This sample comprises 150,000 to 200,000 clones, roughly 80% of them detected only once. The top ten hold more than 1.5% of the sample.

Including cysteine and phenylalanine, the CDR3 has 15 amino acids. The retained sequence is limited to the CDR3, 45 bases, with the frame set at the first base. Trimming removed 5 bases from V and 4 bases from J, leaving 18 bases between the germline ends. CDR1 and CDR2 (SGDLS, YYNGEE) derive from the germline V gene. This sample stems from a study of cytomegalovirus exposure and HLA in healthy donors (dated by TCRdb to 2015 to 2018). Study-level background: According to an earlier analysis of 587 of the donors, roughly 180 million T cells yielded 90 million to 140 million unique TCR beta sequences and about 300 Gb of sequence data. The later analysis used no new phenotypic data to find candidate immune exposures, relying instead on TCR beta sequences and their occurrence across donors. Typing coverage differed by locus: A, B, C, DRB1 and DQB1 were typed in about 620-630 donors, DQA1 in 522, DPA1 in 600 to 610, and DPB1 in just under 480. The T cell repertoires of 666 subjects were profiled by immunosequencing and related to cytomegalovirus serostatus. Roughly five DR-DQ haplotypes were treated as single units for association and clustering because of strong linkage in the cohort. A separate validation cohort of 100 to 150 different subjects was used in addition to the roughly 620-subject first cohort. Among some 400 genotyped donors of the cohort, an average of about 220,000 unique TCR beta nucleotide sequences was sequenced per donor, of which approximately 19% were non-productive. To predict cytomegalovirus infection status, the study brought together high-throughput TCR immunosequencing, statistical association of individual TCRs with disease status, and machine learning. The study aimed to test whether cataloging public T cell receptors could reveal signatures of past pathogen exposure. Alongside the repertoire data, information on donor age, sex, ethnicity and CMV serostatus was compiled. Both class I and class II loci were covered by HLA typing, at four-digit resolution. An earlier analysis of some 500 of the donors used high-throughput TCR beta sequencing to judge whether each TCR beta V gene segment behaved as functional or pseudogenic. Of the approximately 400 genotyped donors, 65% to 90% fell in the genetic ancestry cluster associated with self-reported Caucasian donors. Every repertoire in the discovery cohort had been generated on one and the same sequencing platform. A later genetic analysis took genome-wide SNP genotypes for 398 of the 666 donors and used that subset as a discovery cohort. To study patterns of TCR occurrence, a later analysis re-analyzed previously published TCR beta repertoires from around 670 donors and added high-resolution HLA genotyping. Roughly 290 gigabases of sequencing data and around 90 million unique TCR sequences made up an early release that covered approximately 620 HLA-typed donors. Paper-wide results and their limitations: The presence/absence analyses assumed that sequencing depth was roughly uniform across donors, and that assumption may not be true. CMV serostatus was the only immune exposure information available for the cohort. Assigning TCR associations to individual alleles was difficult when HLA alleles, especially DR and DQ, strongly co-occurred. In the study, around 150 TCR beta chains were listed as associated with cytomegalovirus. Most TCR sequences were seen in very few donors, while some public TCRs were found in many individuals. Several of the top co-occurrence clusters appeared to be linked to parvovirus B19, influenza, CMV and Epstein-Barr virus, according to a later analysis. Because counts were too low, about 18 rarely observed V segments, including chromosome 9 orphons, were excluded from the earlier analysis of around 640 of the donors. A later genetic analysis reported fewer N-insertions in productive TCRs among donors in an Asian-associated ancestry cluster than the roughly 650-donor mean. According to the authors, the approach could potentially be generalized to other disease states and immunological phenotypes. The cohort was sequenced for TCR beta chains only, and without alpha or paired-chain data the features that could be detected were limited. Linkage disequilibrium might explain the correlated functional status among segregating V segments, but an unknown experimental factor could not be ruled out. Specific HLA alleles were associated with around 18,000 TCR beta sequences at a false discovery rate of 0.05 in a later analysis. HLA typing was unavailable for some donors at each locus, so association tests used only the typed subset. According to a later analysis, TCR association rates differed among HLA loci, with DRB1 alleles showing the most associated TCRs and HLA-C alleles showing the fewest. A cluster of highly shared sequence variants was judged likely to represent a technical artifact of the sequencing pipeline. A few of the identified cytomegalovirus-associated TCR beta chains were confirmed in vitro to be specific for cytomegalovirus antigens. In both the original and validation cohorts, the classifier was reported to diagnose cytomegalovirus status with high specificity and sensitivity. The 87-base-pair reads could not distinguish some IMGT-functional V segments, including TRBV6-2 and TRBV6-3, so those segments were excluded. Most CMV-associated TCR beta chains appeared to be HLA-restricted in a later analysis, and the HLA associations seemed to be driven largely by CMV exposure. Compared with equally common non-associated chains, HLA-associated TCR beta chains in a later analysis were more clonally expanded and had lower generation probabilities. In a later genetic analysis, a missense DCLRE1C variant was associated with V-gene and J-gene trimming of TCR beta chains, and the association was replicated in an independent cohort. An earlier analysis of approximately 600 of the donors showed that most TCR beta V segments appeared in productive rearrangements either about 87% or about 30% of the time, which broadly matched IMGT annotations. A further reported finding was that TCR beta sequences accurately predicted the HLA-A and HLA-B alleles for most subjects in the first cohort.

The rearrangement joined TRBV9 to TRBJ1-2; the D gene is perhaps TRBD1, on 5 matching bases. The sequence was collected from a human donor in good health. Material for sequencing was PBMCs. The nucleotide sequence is TGTGCCAGCAGTCTAATCCCGGGGGATGGCTATGGCTACACCTTC. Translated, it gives CASSLIPGDGYGYTF.